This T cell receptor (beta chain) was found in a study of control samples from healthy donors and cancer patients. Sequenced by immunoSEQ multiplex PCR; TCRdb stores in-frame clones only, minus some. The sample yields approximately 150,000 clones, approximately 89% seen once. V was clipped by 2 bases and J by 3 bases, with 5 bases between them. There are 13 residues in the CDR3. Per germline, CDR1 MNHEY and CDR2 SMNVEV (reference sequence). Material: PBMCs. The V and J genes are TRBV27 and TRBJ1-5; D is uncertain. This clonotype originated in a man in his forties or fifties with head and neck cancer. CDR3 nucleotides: TGTGCCAGCAGTTTAGAGGACAATCAGCCCCAGCATTTT. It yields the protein CASSLEDNQPQHF.